This T cell receptor (beta chain) derives from a study of T cells in localized non-small cell lung cancer. Findings of the study overall: Of the top 100 tumor clones, median around 55 were in adjacent lung, 25 to 35 among its top 100.

The count of this clone is one. What it recognizes is unknown. Clones were read by immunoSEQ multiplex PCR, and TCRdb kept only the in-frame ones, dropping some. The data show 55,000 to 80,000 clones, about 83% seen once. The CDR3 is 18 residues long. CDR1 and CDR2 (germline): SNHLY, FYNNEI. The V and J ends lost 6 bases and 0 bases respectively, with 22 bases between them. The chain joins TRBV2 to TRBJ2-3, with unresolved D. The starting material was peripheral blood, obtained before any cancer treatment. The clonotype comes from an older female donor with stage I lung adenocarcinoma. The CDR3 sequence is CASSPIRLRLTSTDTQYF. The CDR3 DNA is TGTGCCAGCAGCCCGATACGGCTTAGATTAACTAGCACAGATACGCAGTATTTT.